This T cell receptor beta chain was obtained from a study (dated by TCRdb to about 2016). The V end gives up 2 bases and the J end 3 bases, leaving 8 bases in the junction not matched to a gene. Per the germline V gene, SGHRS is the CDR1 and YFSETQ is the CDR2. From the cysteine up to the phenylalanine, the CDR3 has a length of 17 residues. The read is trimmed to its CDR3 DNA, 51 bases read in frame from base 1. This clonotype was counted at least ten times. Its target antigen remains unknown. The sample holds no much larger clone one base away, and base qualities are not on file. Library prep was done by RT-PCR. Sequenced using an Illumina MiSeq. TCRdb passed the public sequencing reads through fastp at Q25 and MiXCR, retaining productive beta sequences. For every CDR3 protein sequence, its rows merge into one entry that carries the most common genes and DNA. The sample has about 680,000 distinct CDR3 sequences on record, approximately 14% of them singletons. The leading ten clones occupy 3.6% of the sample.

The sample was memory CD4+ T cells from blood. The clonotype comes from a female donor in good health, serving as a healthy control. The rearrangement combines TRBV5-1 with TRBJ2-1; 10 bases in between match TRBD2. For the CDR3, the sequence is CASSLQVGLADYNEQFF. The nucleotides are TGCGCCAGCAGCTTACAGGTAGGACTAGCGGACTACAATGAGCAGTTCTTC.